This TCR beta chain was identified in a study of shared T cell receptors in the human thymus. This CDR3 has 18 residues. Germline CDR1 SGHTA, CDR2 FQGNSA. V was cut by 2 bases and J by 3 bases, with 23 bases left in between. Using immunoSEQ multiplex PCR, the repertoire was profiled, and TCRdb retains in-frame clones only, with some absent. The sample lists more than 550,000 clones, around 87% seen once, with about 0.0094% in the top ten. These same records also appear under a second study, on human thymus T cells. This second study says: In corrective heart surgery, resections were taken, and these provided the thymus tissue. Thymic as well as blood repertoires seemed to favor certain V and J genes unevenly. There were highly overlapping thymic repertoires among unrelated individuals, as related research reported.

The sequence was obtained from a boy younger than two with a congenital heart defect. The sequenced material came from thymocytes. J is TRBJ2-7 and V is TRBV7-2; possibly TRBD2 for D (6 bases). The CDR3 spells CASSLKVIAARRDYEQYF. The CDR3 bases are TGTGCCAGCAGCTTAAAGGTGATAGCGGCCCGGAGGGACTACGAGCAGTACTTC.